This T cell receptor beta chain was obtained from a study of T cell responses to AZD1222 COVID-19 vaccine. Study-level points and caveats: Sampling captured repertoires only after the peak T cell response. With two AZD1222 doses given, Spike-specific TCR breadth and depth both rose.

Trimming removed 3 bases at V and 0 bases at J, with 19 bases between. The CDR3 totals 19 residues. Germline CDR1 and CDR2: SGHRS and YFSETQ. Points on this clone: The antigen is undetermined.

The data were produced by immunoSEQ multiplex PCR, yet TCRdb's version contains in-frame clones alone and is incomplete. The table lists some 140,000 clones, just over 90% of them singletons. This TCR came from an adult in good health. The source material was peripheral blood, sampled on day 0 of AZD1222 vaccination. The chain couples TRBV5-1 to TRBJ1-6; a weak D match, TRBD1 (5 bases). Here the CDR3 reads CASSSKSTEPSSYNSPLHF. The CDR3 DNA reads as TGCGCCAGCAGCTCCAAGTCGACAGAACCGAGCTCCTATAATTCACCCCTCCACTTT.